The rows below give T cell receptor beta chains drawn from one sample of a study of neurological immune-mediated disorders. Each CDR3 protein is one row after TCRdb ran MiXCR on the 5' RACE reads. In the table there are tens of thousands of distinct CDR3 sequences, under 2% of which are singletons. Sequencing was done on a sample of PBMCs. These receptors were taken from a woman in her forties with multiple sclerosis. The CDR3 runs from the conserved cysteine through the conserved F or W. The D gene is left open where the match is weak. Size tells how often a clone was seen, or its class if it is expanded.

d_gene,len,j_gene,abundance,v_gene,CDR3aa,CDR3nt
-,16,TRBJ2-3,many,TRBV20-1,CSALVQRRAATDTQYF,TGCAGTGCCCTCGTTCAAAGACGAGCGGCCACAGATACGCAGTATTTT
-,15,TRBJ2-7,many,TRBV20-1,CSAQPVTVYPYEQYF,TGCAGTGCTCAACCTGTGACGGTTTATCCCTACGAGCAGTACTTC
-,14,TRBJ2-3,many,TRBV20-1,CSARDPGSTDTQYF,TGCAGTGCTAGAGATCCGGGTAGCACAGATACGCAGTATTTT
TRBD2,22,TRBJ2-1,many,TRBV20-1,CSAIAPPRWTSGGRGSYNEQFF,TGCAGTGCTATTGCACCACCCCGATGGACTAGCGGGGGCCGGGGCTCCTACAATGAGCAGTTCTTC
-,13,TRBJ1-1,many,TRBV5-1,CASRSAGGTEAFF,TGCGCCAGCCGCAGCGCCGGAGGCACTGAAGCTTTCTTT
-,13,TRBJ1-2,many,TRBV5-1,CASSPGPGHGYTF,TGCGCCAGCAGCCCGGGCCCCGGGCATGGCTACACCTTC
-,13,TRBJ2-7,many,TRBV7-3,CASSGGAAYEQYF,TGTGCCAGCTCCGGGGGAGCCGCCTACGAGCAGTACTTC
TRBD2,10,TRBJ2-1,medium-sized,TRBV20-1,CSASSGPQFF,TGCAGTGCTAGTAGCGGGCCCCAGTTCTTC
-,12,TRBJ1-4,many,TRBV15,CATSRVSEKLFF,TGTGCCACCAGCAGAGTCTCTGAAAAACTGTTTTTT
-,13,TRBJ2-7,many,TRBV2,CASSRTAFYEQYF,TGTGCCAGCAGTAGGACAGCCTTCTACGAGCAGTACTTC
-,16,TRBJ2-1,many,TRBV5-1,CASSLGHWVGYNEQFF,TGCGCCAGCAGCTTGGGACATTGGGTGGGATACAATGAGCAGTTCTTC
-,11,TRBJ1-1,many,TRBV10-3,CAISEYTEAFF,TGTGCCATCAGTGAATACACTGAAGCTTTCTTT
TRBD1,14,TRBJ2-7,many,TRBV5-1,CASSLATGGYEQYF,TGCGCCAGCAGCCTGGCGACAGGGGGCTACGAGCAGTACTTC
TRBD2,15,TRBJ2-1,many,TRBV7-9,CASSFPGLARDEQFF,TGTGCCAGCAGCTTCCCGGGACTAGCGCGCGACGAGCAGTTCTTC
TRBD2,14,TRBJ2-3,many,TRBV5-1,CASRLAGFTDTQYF,TGCGCCAGCAGGCTAGCGGGGTTCACAGATACGCAGTATTTT
-,14,TRBJ2-1,many,TRBV25-1,CASSEQSTYNEQFF,TGTGCCAGCAGTGAACAGTCCACCTACAATGAGCAGTTCTTC
-,13,TRBJ2-2,many,TRBV27,CASSLSSTGELFF,TGTGCCAGCAGTTTATCGTCCACCGGGGAGCTGTTTTTT
TRBD1,15,TRBJ2-1,many,TRBV11-2,CASSLLQGGWNEQFF,TGTGCCAGCAGCTTGCTACAGGGGGGTTGGAATGAGCAGTTCTTC
-,13,TRBJ1-4,many,TRBV10-3,CAISDGGNEKLFF,TGTGCCATCAGTGACGGGGGTAATGAAAAACTGTTTTTT
-,13,TRBJ2-7,many,TRBV6-2/TRBV6-3,CPSFRQGSTEQYF,TGTCCCTCCTTCCGGCAGGGCTCGACCGAGCAGTACTTC
-,13,TRBJ2-3,many,TRBV5-1,CASSLGSTDTQYF,TGCGCCAGCAGCTTGGGGAGCACAGATACGCAGTATTTT